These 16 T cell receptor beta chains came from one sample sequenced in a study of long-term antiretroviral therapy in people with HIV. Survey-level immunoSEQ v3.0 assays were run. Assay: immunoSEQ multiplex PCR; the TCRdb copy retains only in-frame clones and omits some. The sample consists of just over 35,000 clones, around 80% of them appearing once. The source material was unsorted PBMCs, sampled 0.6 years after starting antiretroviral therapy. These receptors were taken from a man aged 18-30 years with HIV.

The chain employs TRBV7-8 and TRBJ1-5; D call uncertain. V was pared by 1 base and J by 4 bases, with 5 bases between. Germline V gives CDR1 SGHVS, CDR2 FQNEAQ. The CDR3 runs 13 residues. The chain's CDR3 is CASSLGDNQPQHF. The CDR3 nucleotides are TGTGCCAGCAGCTTAGGGGATAATCAGCCCCAGCATTTT.

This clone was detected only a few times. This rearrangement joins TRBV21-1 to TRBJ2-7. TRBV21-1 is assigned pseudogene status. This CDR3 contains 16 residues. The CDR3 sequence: CASSGLEDKYHYEQYF. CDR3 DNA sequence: TGTGCCAGCAGCGGACTCGAGGACAAATATCACTACGAGCAGTACTTC.

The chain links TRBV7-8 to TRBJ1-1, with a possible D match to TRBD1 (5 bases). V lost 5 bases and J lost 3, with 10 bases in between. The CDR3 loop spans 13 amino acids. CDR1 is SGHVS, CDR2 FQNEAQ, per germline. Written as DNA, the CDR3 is TGTGCCAGCAGCCCTCGAGGGGACACTGAAGCTTTCTTT. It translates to CASSPRGDTEAFF.

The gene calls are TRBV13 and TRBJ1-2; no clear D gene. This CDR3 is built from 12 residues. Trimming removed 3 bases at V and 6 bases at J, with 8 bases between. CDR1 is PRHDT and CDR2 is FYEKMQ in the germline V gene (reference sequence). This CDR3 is CASSFGSHGYTF. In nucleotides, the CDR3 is TGTGCCAGCAGCTTTGGGTCCCATGGCTACACCTTC.

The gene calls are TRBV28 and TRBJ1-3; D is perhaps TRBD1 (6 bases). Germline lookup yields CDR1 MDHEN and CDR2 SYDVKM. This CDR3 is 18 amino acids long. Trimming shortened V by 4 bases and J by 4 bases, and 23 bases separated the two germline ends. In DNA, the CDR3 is TGTGCCAGCAGTTCTCCCAGGGGCGCGTGGCAGTCCGGAAACACCATATATTTT. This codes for CASSSPRGAWQSGNTIYF.

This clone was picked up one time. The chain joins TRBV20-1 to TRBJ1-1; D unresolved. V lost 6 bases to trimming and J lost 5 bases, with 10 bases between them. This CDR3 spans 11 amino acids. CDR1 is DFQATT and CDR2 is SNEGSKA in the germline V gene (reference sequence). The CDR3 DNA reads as TGCAGTGCAAAGAGAGTAACTGAAGCTTTCTTT. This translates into CSAKRVTEAFF.

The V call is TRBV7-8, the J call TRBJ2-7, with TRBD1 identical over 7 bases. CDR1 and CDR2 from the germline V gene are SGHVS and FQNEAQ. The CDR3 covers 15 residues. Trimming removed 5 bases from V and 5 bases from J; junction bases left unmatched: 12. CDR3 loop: CASSDLRGTAHEQYF. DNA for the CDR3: TGTGCCAGCAGCGACCTAAGGGGGACAGCCCACGAGCAGTACTTC.

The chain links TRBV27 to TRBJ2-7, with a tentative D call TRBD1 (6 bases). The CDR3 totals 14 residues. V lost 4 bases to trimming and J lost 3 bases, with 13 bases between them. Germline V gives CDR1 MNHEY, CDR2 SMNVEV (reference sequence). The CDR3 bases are TGTGCCAGCAGTTACAGGGCTTCATTCTACGAGCAGTACTTC. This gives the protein CASSYRASFYEQYF.

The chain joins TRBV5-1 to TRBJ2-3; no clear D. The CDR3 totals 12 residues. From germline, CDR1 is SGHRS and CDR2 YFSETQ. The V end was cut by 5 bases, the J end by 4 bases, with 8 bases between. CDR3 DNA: TGCGCCAGCAGTCAGGCCCCAGATACGCAGTATTTT. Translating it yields CASSQAPDTQYF.

The CDR3 is CSVELAGGTYEQYF. The CDR3 coding sequence is TGCAGCGTTGAGCTAGCGGGAGGTACCTACGAGCAGTACTTC. V gene TRBV29-1 combines with J gene TRBJ2-7; 11 nucleotides match TRBD2. The germline V gene has CDR1 SQVTM and CDR2 ANQGSEA. This CDR3 has 14 residues. Germline trimming cut 3 bases from V and 2 bases from J; bases unmatched to any gene: 3.

The CDR3 protein is CASSAIDWGKNIQYF. The CDR3 DNA sequence: TGTGCCAGCAGTGCAATTGATTGGGGCAAAAACATTCAGTACTTC. The chain recombines TRBV2 with TRBJ2-4; D is unclear. The CDR3 length is 15 residues. The germline CDR1 and CDR2 sequences are SNHLY and FYNNEI. Trimming cost V 4 bases and J 3 bases, with 13 bases left between them.

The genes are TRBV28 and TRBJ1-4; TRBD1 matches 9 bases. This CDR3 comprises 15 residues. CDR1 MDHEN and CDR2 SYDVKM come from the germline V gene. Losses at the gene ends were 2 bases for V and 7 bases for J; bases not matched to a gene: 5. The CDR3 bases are TGTGCCAGCAGTTTAGAAGGGACAGGGTTTGAAAAACTGTTTTTT. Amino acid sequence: CASSLEGTGFEKLFF.

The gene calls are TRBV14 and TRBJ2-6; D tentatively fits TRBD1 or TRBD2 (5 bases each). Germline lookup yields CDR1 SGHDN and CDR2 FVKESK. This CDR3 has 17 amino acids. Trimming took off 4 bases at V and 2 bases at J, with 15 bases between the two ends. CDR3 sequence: CASSRDLGLAGANVLTF. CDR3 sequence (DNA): TGTGCCAGCAGCCGGGACCTTGGCCTGGCTGGGGCCAACGTCCTGACTTTC.

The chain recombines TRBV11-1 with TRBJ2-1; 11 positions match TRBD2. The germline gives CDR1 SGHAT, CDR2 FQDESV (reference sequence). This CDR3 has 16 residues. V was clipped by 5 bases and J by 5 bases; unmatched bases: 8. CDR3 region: CASSNRLAGLDNEQFF. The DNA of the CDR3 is TGTGCCAGCAGCAACAGACTAGCGGGATTGGACAATGAGCAGTTCTTC.

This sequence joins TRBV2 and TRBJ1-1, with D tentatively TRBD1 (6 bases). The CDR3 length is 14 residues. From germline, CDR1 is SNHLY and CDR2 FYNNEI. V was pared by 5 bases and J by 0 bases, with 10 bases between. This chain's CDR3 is CASSRTGMNTEAFF. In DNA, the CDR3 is TGTGCCAGCAGTCGAACAGGGATGAACACTGAAGCTTTCTTT.

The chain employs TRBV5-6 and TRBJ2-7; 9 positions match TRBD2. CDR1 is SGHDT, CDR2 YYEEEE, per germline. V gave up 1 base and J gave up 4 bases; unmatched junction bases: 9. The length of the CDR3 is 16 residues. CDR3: CASSLFSGSFGYEQYF. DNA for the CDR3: TGTGCCAGCAGCTTGTTTAGCGGGAGTTTCGGTTACGAGCAGTACTTC.